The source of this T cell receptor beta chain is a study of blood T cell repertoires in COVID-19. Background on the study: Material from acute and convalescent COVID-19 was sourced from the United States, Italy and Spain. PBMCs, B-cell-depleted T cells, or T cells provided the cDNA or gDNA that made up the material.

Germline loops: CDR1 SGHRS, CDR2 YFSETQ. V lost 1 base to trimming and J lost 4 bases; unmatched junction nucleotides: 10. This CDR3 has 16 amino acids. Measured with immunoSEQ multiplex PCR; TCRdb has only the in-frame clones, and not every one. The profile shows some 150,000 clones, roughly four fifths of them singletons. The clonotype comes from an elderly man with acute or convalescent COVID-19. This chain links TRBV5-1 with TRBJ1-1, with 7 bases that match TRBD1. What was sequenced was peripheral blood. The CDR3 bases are TGCGCCAGCAGCTTGAACCCTGGGACAGCAGGCACTGAAGCTTTCTTT. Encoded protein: CASSLNPGTAGTEAFF.